The clone carrying this T cell receptor beta chain has at least ten counts. CDR1 and CDR2 (germline): DFQATT, SNEGSKA (reference sequence). CDR3 length: 13 residues. The junction had 3 bases not matched to a gene; V was cut back by 4 bases and J by 5 bases. This sample is part of a study of T cells in Graves' hyperthyroidism and ophthalmopathy. RNA transcripts served as the template for amplifying TCR beta CDR3 regions. Researchers ran a first-round RT-PCR on the TCR CDR3 using the HTBI primer set. Each CDR3 protein is one row after TCRdb ran MiXCR on the multiplex PCR reads. The table includes around 500,000 distinct CDR3 sequences, 14% detected once.

The clonotype comes from a woman aged 40 to 50 with Graves' hyperthyroidism. The material sequenced was blood. The chain couples TRBV20-1 to TRBJ1-5, with 9 bases identical to TRBD1. The CDR3 bases are TGCAGTGCTATAACAGGGGGCTATCAGCCCCAGCATTTT. Protein sequence: CSAITGGYQPQHF.